The 27 T cell receptor beta chains below all came from one sample that was sequenced in a study of cytomegalovirus exposure and HLA in healthy donors. The primer mix had 60 Vbeta and 13 Jbeta primers. This table comes from immunoSEQ multiplex PCR, and its TCRdb copy is limited to in-frame clones, with some not included. Here the sample spans about 100,000 clones, roughly 70% being singletons. Source material: PBMCs. The receptors originated from a man aged 35 to 55 in good health and CMV-seropositive.

The chain joins TRBV10-1 to TRBJ2-2, with D maybe TRBD2 (5 bases). CDR3 length: 17 residues. V lost 3 bases and J lost 0, with 14 bases in between. Germline V gives CDR1 WNHNN, CDR2 SYGVQD (reference sequence). The DNA for the CDR3 is TGCGCCAGCAGTGACCTAGAGGGCAGCACGAACACCGGGGAGCTGTTTTTT. Translation gives CASSDLEGSTNTGELFF.

V gene TRBV2 combines with J gene TRBJ2-3, with a tentative D call TRBD1 (6 bases). This CDR3 comprises 15 residues. V lost 7 bases to trimming and J lost 4 bases, with 18 bases between them. In germline, CDR1 is SNHLY, CDR2 FYNNEI. The CDR3 is CASKGRQADSDTQYF. CDR3 DNA sequence: TGTGCCAGCAAAGGAAGACAGGCGGATTCAGATACGCAGTATTTT.

This clone was counted only a few times. CDR3 region: CASSPLSSRGNEQFF. Written as DNA, the CDR3 is TGTGCCAGCTCACCACTCAGTTCAAGAGGGAATGAGCAGTTCTTC. The chain recombines TRBV18 with TRBJ2-1; D may be TRBD2 (5 bases). V lost 1 base, J lost 7 bases, and 14 bases lay in between. In germline, CDR1 is KGHSH, CDR2 LQKENI. This CDR3 has 15 residues.

The chain links TRBV30 to TRBJ1-2, with D tentatively TRBD1 (5 bases). Germline values: CDR1 GTSNPN, CDR2 SVGIG (reference sequence). The ends were cut back, 5 bases at V and 6 bases at J, with 22 bases in the middle. The CDR3 runs to 15 residues. The CDR3 sequence is CAWGSSGIGSDGYTF. DNA for the CDR3: TGTGCCTGGGGTTCATCAGGGATAGGTTCGGATGGCTACACCTTC.

The V gene is TRBV6-5, the J gene TRBJ1-1, with a possible D match to TRBD1 (5 bases). The V and J ends lost 6 bases and 0 bases respectively, with 8 bases between them. The CDR3 contains 13 residues. Germline values: CDR1 MNHEY, CDR2 SVGAGI. CDR3 bases: TGTGCCAGCAGACGGGGGATGAACACTGAAGCTTTCTTT. Protein: CASRRGMNTEAFF.

The rearrangement uses TRBV6-5 and TRBJ2-7; D unresolved. Between the trimmed V and J ends, which lost 4 bases and 5 bases, there was a span of 15 bases. Per the germline V gene, CDR1 is MNHEY and CDR2 is SVGAGI. CDR3 length: 14 amino acids. This CDR3 is CASSSRWAGHEQYF. In DNA, the CDR3 is TGTGCCAGCAGTTCGCGATGGGCAGGCCACGAGCAGTACTTC.

The CDR3 loop reads CASSLEGGGNYGYTF. The CDR3 bases are TGTGCCAGCAGCTTAGAGGGAGGGGGGAACTATGGCTACACCTTC. The J gene is TRBJ1-2, the V gene TRBV11-2; D might be TRBD1 (6 bases). This CDR3 has 15 residues. Trimming shortened V by 0 bases and J by 2 bases, and 10 bases separated the two germline ends. CDR1 is SGHAT and CDR2 is FQNNGV in the germline V gene.

V usage is TRBV28 and J usage is TRBJ2-5, with a tentative D call TRBD1 (6 bases). The CDR3 length is 13 residues. CDR1 MDHEN and CDR2 SYDVKM come from the germline V gene. Trimming pared 4 bases from V and 5 bases from J, leaving 11 bases between. CDR3 loop: CASSSRGEETQYF. The CDR3 nucleotides read TGTGCCAGCAGTTCCAGGGGTGAGGAGACCCAGTACTTC.

The chain recombines TRBV10-2 with TRBJ2-7; the D gene is possibly TRBD1 (6 bases). The germline gives CDR1 WSHSY, CDR2 SAAADI. The CDR3 extends over 14 amino acids. Trimming removed 4 bases at V and 3 bases at J, with 13 bases between. The chain's CDR3 is CASSGGTTNYEQYF. The DNA for the CDR3 is TGCGCCAGCAGTGGTGGGACAACCAACTACGAGCAGTACTTC.

J is TRBJ1-1 and V is TRBV6-5, with 9 bases matching TRBD1. The CDR3 spans 14 residues. V shed 2 bases, J shed 5 bases, and the junction held 3 bases outside the gene matches. CDR1 MNHEY and CDR2 SVGAGI come from the germline V gene. As DNA, the CDR3 is TGTGCCAGCAGTTACGAAGGACAGGGGACTGAAGCTTTCTTT. It codes for CASSYEGQGTEAFF.

In the case of this clone: One end of the junction fails to match germline, which may point to a read error. The CDR3 protein is CASRGGRGGNAIYF. DNA for the CDR3: TGTGCCAGCAGAGGGGGCAGGGGAGGAAACGCCATATATTTT. This chain uses TRBV6-1 with TRBJ1-3, with 7 bases lining up with TRBD1. This CDR3 is 14 amino acids long. Germline values: CDR1 MNHNS, CDR2 SASEGT.

The chain couples TRBV7-2 to TRBJ2-7, with TRBD1 matching 9 bases. Germline V lookup: CDR1 SGHTA, CDR2 FQGNSA. The V segment lost 1 base and the J segment 5 bases; nucleotides outside the gene matches: 12. There are 17 residues in the CDR3. The CDR3 DNA follows: TGTGCCAGCAGCTTAGGGGACCGGGGGACAGGGCTTGACGAGCAGTACTTC. Translating gives CASSLGDRGTGLDEQYF.

The genes are TRBV28 and TRBJ2-1; D remains ambiguous. V lost 3 bases, J lost 6 bases, and 12 bases lay in between. Germline V gene sequence: CDR1 MDHEN, CDR2 SYDVKM. The CDR3 contains 14 residues. CDR3 protein: CASSFRSRGNEQFF. The CDR3 DNA follows: TGTGCCAGCAGTTTCCGATCGAGAGGCAATGAGCAGTTCTTC.

J is TRBJ2-5 and V is TRBV9, with 10 positions matching TRBD1. CDR3 length equals 15 residues. Germline-derived CDR1 and CDR2 are SGDLS and YYNGEE. Trimming removed 3 bases from V and 5 bases from J; junction bases left unmatched: 7. CDR3 nucleotide sequence: TGTGCCAGCAGCGGGCGACAGGGGGCGGGCGAGACCCAGTACTTC. Translating gives CASSGRQGAGETQYF.

There are a few counts of this clone. V is TRBV7-9 and J is TRBJ2-3, with TRBD2 matching over 9 bases. This CDR3 has 16 residues. After removal of 7 bases from V and 2 bases from J, the junction contained 10 bases not matched to a gene. Germline CDR1 SEHNR, CDR2 FQNEAQ (reference sequence). In DNA form, the CDR3 reads TGTGCCAGCACCGATACCCCGGGACTAGCCACAGATACGCAGTATTTT. The encoded protein is CASTDTPGLATDTQYF.

The gene calls are TRBV19 and TRBJ1-2; 7 bases fit TRBD1. The CDR3 has 16 residues. The V gene's germline CDR1 is LNHDA and CDR2 SQIVND (reference sequence). V trimming: 1 base; J trimming: 2 bases; junction bases outside the gene matches: 7. The CDR3 loop is CASSIGHRGENYGYTF. The CDR3 DNA reads TGTGCCAGTAGTATAGGACACAGGGGCGAGAACTATGGCTACACCTTC.

In nucleotides, the CDR3 is TGTGCCAGCAGTGAAGGGACAGGGTTCTATGGCTACACCTTC. Translating it yields CASSEGTGFYGYTF. This chain links TRBV2 with TRBJ1-2, with 8 positions matching TRBD1. V shed 1 base, J shed 4 bases, and the junction held 2 bases outside the gene matches. The CDR3 length is 14 residues. The V gene's germline CDR1 is SNHLY and CDR2 FYNNEI.

V gene TRBV2 combines with J gene TRBJ2-3, with D maybe TRBD2 (6 bases). V lost 9 bases and J 0 bases, leaving 13 bases between the germline ends. The CDR3 spans 14 residues. Germline V CDR1 and CDR2: SNHLY, FYNNEI. The CDR3 DNA reads TGTGCCAGGACCGGGACTGAAAGCACAGATACGCAGTATTTT. It translates to CARTGTESTDTQYF. Full variable domain (rest looked up from reference TRBV2 and TRBJ2-3): EPEVTQTPSHQVTQMGQEVILRCVPISNHLYFYWYRQILGQKVEFLVSFYNNEISEKSEIFDDQFSVERPDGSNFTLKIRSTKLEDSAMYFCARTGTESTDTQYFGPGTRLTVL.

This sequence joins TRBV6-1 and TRBJ1-5; D uncertain. V was pared by 7 bases and J by 5 bases, with 15 bases between. Germline V CDR1 and CDR2: MNHNS, SASEGT. The CDR3 runs 14 residues. CDR3 bases: TGTGCCAGCACCGAGGGAGGGTCGGATCAGCCCCAGCATTTT. Amino acids: CASTEGGSDQPQHF.

V is TRBV7-3 and J is TRBJ2-1, with 8 nucleotides matching TRBD2. The V segment lost 5 bases and the J segment 4 bases; nucleotides outside the gene matches: 10. The germline CDR1 and CDR2 sequences are SGHTA and FQGTGA. This CDR3 is 16 amino acids long. The CDR3 DNA sequence: TGTGCCAGCAGCACCACGGGGGGGAGTCCTTACAATGAGCAGTTCTTC. Protein product: CASSTTGGSPYNEQFF. Looking up the rest from reference TRBV7-3 and TRBJ2-1 gives the full variable domain: GAGVSQTPSNKVTEKGKYVELRCDPISGHTALYWYRQSLGQGPEFLIYFQGTGAADDSGLPNDRFFAVRPEGSVSTLKIQRTERGDSAVYLCASSTTGGSPYNEQFFGPGTRLTVL.

The gene calls are TRBV6-1 and TRBJ1-4, with a tentative D call TRBD1 (5 bases). Germline V gene lookup returns CDR1 MNHNS and CDR2 SASEGT. The CDR3 is made up of 13 amino acids. V was cut by 8 bases and J by 5 bases, with 12 bases left in between. CDR3 sequence: CASGAEANEKLFF. The CDR3 DNA reads TGTGCCAGCGGGGCAGAAGCCAATGAAAAACTGTTTTTT.

In regard to this clone: The junction does not match germline at one end; this may be a read error. The rearrangement joins TRBV7-9 to TRBJ2-1, with D unresolved. The germline V gene has CDR1 SEHNR and CDR2 FQNEAQ (reference sequence). The CDR3 covers 12 residues. CDR3 DNA: TGTTCCAGCAGCTTACCTGACAATGAGCAGTTCTTC. Its protein product is CSSSLPDNEQFF.

The chain carries TRBV19 and TRBJ1-2, with TRBD1 identical over 7 bases. The CDR3 spans 13 residues. Trimming at V came to 7 bases and at J to 5 bases, leaving 7 bases not matched to a gene. CDR1 and CDR2 from the germline V gene are LNHDA and SQIVND (reference sequence). CDR3 in amino acids: CASTKTGPYGYTF. In nucleotides, the CDR3 is TGTGCCAGTACTAAGACAGGGCCATATGGCTACACCTTC.

This clone was found a few times. The chain employs TRBV7-6 and TRBJ2-1, with 7 bases matching TRBD1. The J segment lost 7 bases and the V segment lost 3 bases, leaving 9 bases of the junction unmatched. CDR1 is SGHVS, CDR2 FNYEAQ, per germline. The CDR3 is 15 residues long. The CDR3 loop is CASSFRQGLGNEQFF. The CDR3 coding sequence is TGTGCCAGCAGCTTTAGACAGGGTCTGGGGAATGAGCAGTTCTTC. Full variable domain (outside the CDR3, taken from reference TRBV7-6 and TRBJ2-1): GAGVSQSPRYKVTKRGQDVALRCDPISGHVSLYWYRQALGQGPEFLTYFNYEAQQDKSGLPNDRFSAERPEGSISTLTIQRTEQRDSAMYRCASSFRQGLGNEQFFGPGTRLTVL.

V usage is TRBV29-1 and J usage is TRBJ1-2; 7 bases fit TRBD1. The ends lost 7 bases at V and 4 bases at J; junction bases unmatched: 15. Germline assignment: CDR1 SQVTM and CDR2 ANQGSEA. This CDR3 comprises 15 residues. The CDR3 spells CSADSGTAYTYGYTF. Written as DNA, the CDR3 is TGCAGCGCTGACTCCGGGACAGCTTATACCTATGGCTACACCTTC.

The chain is built from TRBV9 and TRBJ2-1, with D maybe TRBD2 (6 bases). Deletions cut 3 bases from V and 9 bases from J, with 19 bases between. Germline CDR1 and CDR2: SGDLS and YYNGEE. The CDR3 runs 15 residues. CDR3 nucleotides: TGTGCCAGCAGCGGTCTAGCGCCTAACGAGGGTGAGCAGTTCTTC. Translating it yields CASSGLAPNEGEQFF.

This clone was detected only once. The rearrangement uses TRBV30 and TRBJ2-1; 15 bases are shared with TRBD2. Looked up from germline, CDR1 is GTSNPN and CDR2 is SVGIG (reference sequence). Trimming removed 8 bases from V and 4 bases from J; junction bases left unmatched: 0. The CDR3 is 13 amino acids. The CDR3 DNA reads TGTGCCGGGACTAGCGGGGGGTACAATGAGCAGTTCTTC. This codes for CAGTSGGYNEQFF.